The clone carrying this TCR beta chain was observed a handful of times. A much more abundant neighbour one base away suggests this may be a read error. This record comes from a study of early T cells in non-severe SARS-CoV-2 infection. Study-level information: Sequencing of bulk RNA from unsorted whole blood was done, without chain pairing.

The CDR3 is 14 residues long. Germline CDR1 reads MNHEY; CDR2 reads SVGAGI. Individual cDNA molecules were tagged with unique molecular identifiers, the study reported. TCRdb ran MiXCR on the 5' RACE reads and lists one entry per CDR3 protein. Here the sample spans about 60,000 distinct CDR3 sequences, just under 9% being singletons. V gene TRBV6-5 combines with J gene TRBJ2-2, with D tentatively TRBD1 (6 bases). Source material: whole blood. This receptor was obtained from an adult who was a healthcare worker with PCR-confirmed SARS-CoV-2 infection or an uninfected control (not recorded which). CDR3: CVSSSGVGTGELFF. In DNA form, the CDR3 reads TGTGTCAGCAGTTCAGGGGTGGGCACCGGGGAGCTGTTTTTT.